This T cell receptor (beta chain) was profiled in a study of blood T cell repertoires in COVID-19. Looking at the study overall: Acute-phase and convalescent COVID-19 samples originated in the United States, Italy and Spain. T cells, B-cell-depleted T cells, or PBMCs provided the cDNA or gDNA that served as material.

Authors' data handling: Nucleated cell counts were estimated from reference gene primer amplification. This table comes from immunoSEQ multiplex PCR, and its TCRdb copy is limited to in-frame clones, with some not included. The DNA gave D and trimming, while V, J and clone size come from that table. The table includes roughly 180,000 clones, about four fifths detected once. CDR1 is MDHEN, CDR2 SYDVKM, per germline. This CDR3 has 12 residues. The V end lost 3 bases, the J end lost 6 bases, and 8 bases lay between the germline ends. The receptor comes from a man between 45 and 60 years old who had recovered from COVID-19. The chain couples TRBV28 to TRBJ1-2; D is unclear. Input material: PBMCs or T cells enriched from blood (not recorded which). This chain's CDR3 is CASSFRGDGYTF. CDR3 sequence (DNA): TGTGCCAGCAGTTTTCGAGGTGATGGCTACACCTTC.